A few counts support the clone carrying this T cell receptor beta chain. TCRdb reprocessed the RT-PCR reads via MiXCR and lists one record per CDR3 protein. The table lists about 700,000 distinct CDR3 sequences, 11% to 15% of them singletons. V shed 7 bases, J shed 0 bases, and the junction held 9 bases outside the gene matches. CDR3 size: 16 residues. Germline CDR1 reads MNHNS; CDR2 reads SASEGT. The clonotype comes from a female donor in good health, serving as a healthy control. The V gene is TRBV6-1, the J gene TRBJ2-5; TRBD2 matches 9 bases. Sequenced input: memory CD4+ T cells from blood. The CDR3 is CASISASGAYQETQYF. As DNA, the CDR3 is TGTGCCAGCATTTCGGCTAGCGGGGCCTACCAAGAGACCCAGTACTTC.